The 25 T cell receptor beta chains below were found in one sample sequenced in a study of T cell responses to AZD1222 COVID-19 vaccine. TCRdb keeps only in-frame clones here, not all; method: immunoSEQ multiplex PCR. The table has some 150,000 clones, just over 90% seen once. Sequencing was performed on peripheral blood, taken 28 days after the second AZD1222 dose. These receptors were taken from an adult who received the AZD1222 COVID-19 vaccine.

The J gene is TRBJ2-5, the V gene TRBV5-1; D is unresolved. V lost 3 bases and J 3 bases, leaving 6 bases between the germline ends. Germline loops: CDR1 SGHRS, CDR2 YFSETQ. This CDR3 comprises 12 residues. In DNA, the CDR3 is TGCGCCAGCAGCTCCAGAAAAGAGACCCAGTACTTC. This translates into CASSSRKETQYF.

This clone showed up just a few times. This chain connects TRBV29-1 to TRBJ1-1; 11 bases line up with TRBD1. The CDR3 totals 16 residues. The V and J ends lost 4 bases and 0 bases, in that order; junction bases with no gene match: 7. CDR1 is SQVTM and CDR2 is ANQGSEA in the germline V gene. This chain's CDR3 is CSVGSRTGGMNTEAFF. The CDR3 DNA sequence: TGCAGCGTTGGGTCCCGGACAGGGGGCATGAACACTGAAGCTTTCTTT.

The V call is TRBV19, the J call TRBJ2-1; the D gene is possibly TRBD2 (5 bases). V lost 10 bases, J lost 13 bases, and 17 bases lay in between. The CDR3 is made up of 11 amino acids. The germline CDR1 and CDR2 sequences are LNHDA and SQIVND (reference sequence). The CDR3 region is CAIPTGLEQFF. CDR3 coding DNA: TGTGCCATACCGACCGGACTTGAACAGTTCTTC. The variable domain in full, with the rest retrieved from reference TRBV19 and TRBJ2-1, is DGGITQSPKYLFRKEGQNVTLSCEQNLNHDAMYWYRQDPGQGLRLIYYSQIVNDFQKGDIAEGYSVSREKKESFPLTVTSAQKNPTAFYLCAIPTGLEQFFGPGTRLTVL.

The genes are TRBV28 and TRBJ1-2; no reliable D call. This CDR3 spans 14 amino acids. Germline V CDR1 and CDR2: MDHEN, SYDVKM. The V and J ends lost 7 bases and 1 base respectively, with 13 bases between them. In nucleotides, the CDR3 is TGTGCCAGCAAGCTGGACGGCGGTAACTATGGCTACACCTTC. Translating it yields CASKLDGGNYGYTF.

The chain links TRBV19 to TRBJ1-5; D remains ambiguous. V lost 4 bases and J 2 bases, leaving 12 bases between the germline ends. Germline V gives CDR1 LNHDA, CDR2 SQIVND (reference sequence). This CDR3 contains 15 residues. CDR3 nucleotide sequence: TGTGCCAGTAGTACAAGTCCCCCAGGCAATCAGCCCCAGCATTTT. This encodes CASSTSPPGNQPQHF.

The chain employs TRBV30 and TRBJ1-1, with TRBD1 matching 7 bases. Trimming removed 3 bases from V and 0 bases from J; junction bases left unmatched: 1. The CDR3 runs 13 residues. Germline-derived CDR1 and CDR2 are GTSNPN and SVGIG (reference sequence). The CDR3 reads CAWRGQLNTEAFF. DNA of the CDR3: TGTGCCTGGAGGGGACAGTTGAACACTGAAGCTTTCTTT.

The V gene is TRBV5-1, the J gene TRBJ2-7, with D perhaps assigned TRBD1 or TRBD2 (5 bases each). This CDR3 spans 14 amino acids. V was clipped by 3 bases and J by 4 bases, with 14 bases between them. Looked up from germline, CDR1 is SGHRS and CDR2 is YFSETQ. The CDR3 sequence: CASSSGTEPYEQYF. The CDR3 nucleotides read TGCGCCAGCAGCTCCGGGACCGAACCTTACGAGCAGTACTTC.

The CDR3 coding sequence is TGTGCCAGTAGTATCTCTCGAGGGGTTTACAATGAGCAGTTCTTC. This sequence encodes CASSISRGVYNEQFF. This chain connects TRBV19 to TRBJ2-1; D is tentatively TRBD1 or TRBD2 (5 bases each). Germline V gene sequence: CDR1 LNHDA, CDR2 SQIVND (reference sequence). Trimming cost V 3 bases and J 4 bases, with 13 bases left between them. The CDR3 length is 15 residues.

The V call is TRBV6-5, the J call TRBJ2-7; D uncertain. Germline CDR1 is MNHEY and CDR2 is SVGAGI. The CDR3 is made up of 15 amino acids. V shed 2 bases and J shed 5 bases, with 16 bases lying between them. The CDR3 sequence is CASSYQAAAPHEQYF. CDR3 nucleotides: TGTGCCAGCAGTTACCAAGCCGCGGCCCCCCACGAGCAGTACTTC.

V and J are TRBV11-3 and TRBJ2-1, with TRBD2 as a possible D gene (6 bases). Germline V lookup: CDR1 SGHNT, CDR2 YENEEA. V was shortened by 5 bases and J by 1 base, with 12 bases between the two germline ends. The CDR3 totals 15 residues. CDR3 loop: CASSPGGASYNEQFF. The CDR3 DNA is TGTGCCAGCAGCCCGGGCGGGGCATCCTACAATGAGCAGTTCTTC.

The chain couples TRBV5-1 to TRBJ2-3, with a possible D match to TRBD2 (5 bases). CDR3 length: 14 residues. CDR1 is SGHRS and CDR2 is YFSETQ in the germline V gene. Trimming stripped 2 bases from V and 4 bases from J, with 11 bases between. As DNA, the CDR3 is TGCGCCAGCAGCTTACTAGTAAACGCAGATACGCAGTATTTT. This sequence encodes CASSLLVNADTQYF.

The genes are TRBV3-1 (or the pseudogene TRBV3-2) and TRBJ2-5; the match to TRBD2 covers 8 bases. This CDR3 is built from 15 residues. Looked up from germline, CDR1 is LGHDT and CDR2 is YNNKEL (reference sequence). The trim removed 2 bases at V and 4 bases at J, leaving 6 bases unmatched. The CDR3 loop reads CASSQRREVVETQYF. The CDR3 nucleotides read TGTGCCAGCAGCCAACGGCGGGAGGTCGTAGAGACCCAGTACTTC.

V and J are TRBV19 and TRBJ2-2; 9 nucleotides line up with TRBD1. V lost 0 bases to trimming and J lost 2 bases; unmatched junction nucleotides: 7. The germline CDR1 and CDR2 sequences are LNHDA and SQIVND (reference sequence). This CDR3 spans 18 amino acids. In nucleotides, the CDR3 is TGTGCCAGTAGTATAGAGCGCGCGGGACAGGGCAACACCGGGGAGCTGTTTTTT. This sequence encodes CASSIERAGQGNTGELFF.

The rearrangement uses TRBV7-3 and TRBJ2-3; the D is unclear. This CDR3 contains 14 residues. Trimming took off 2 bases at V and 4 bases at J, with 10 bases between the two ends. Germline V gives CDR1 SGHTA, CDR2 FQGTGA. As DNA, the CDR3 is TGTGCCAGCAGCTTACTCTTTTCGGCAGATACGCAGTATTTT. This codes for CASSLLFSADTQYF.

This clone has just one count. The sample contains more than one DNA sequence encoding this CDR3. The V call is TRBV5-1, the J call TRBJ1-2; TRBD1 matches at 9 bases. This CDR3 comprises 14 residues. CDR1 and CDR2 (germline): SGHRS, YFSETQ. Unmatched junction bases numbered 5, after V lost 4 bases and J lost 4 bases. The chain's CDR3 is CASSPGQGIYGYTF. In DNA form, the CDR3 reads TGCGCCAGCAGCCCGGGACAGGGAATCTATGGCTACACCTTC.

The table lists this clone with a few counts. The chain combines TRBV13 with TRBJ2-5, with a tentative D call TRBD2 (6 bases). Germline lookup yields CDR1 PRHDT and CDR2 FYEKMQ (reference sequence). Deletions cut 3 bases from V and 4 bases from J, with 9 bases between. CDR3 size: 13 residues. CDR3 coding DNA: TGTGCCAGCAGCTTGAGGAGGGGAGAGACCCAGTACTTC. Translating it yields CASSLRRGETQYF.

This sequence joins TRBV7-6 and TRBJ1-1, with no clear D. The CDR3 is 13 residues long. CDR1 and CDR2 (germline): SGHVS, FNYEAQ. V was cut by 5 bases and J by 1 base, with 8 bases left in between. The CDR3 protein is CASSPRPNTEAFF. The CDR3 nucleotides are TGTGCCAGCAGCCCCCGGCCGAACACTGAAGCTTTCTTT. The entire variable domain, with the rest obtained from reference TRBV7-6 and TRBJ1-1, is as follows: GAGVSQSPRYKVTKRGQDVALRCDPISGHVSLYWYRQALGQGPEFLTYFNYEAQQDKSGLPNDRFSAERPEGSISTLTIQRTEQRDSAMYRCASSPRPNTEAFFGQGTRLTVV.

The V and J genes are TRBV5-4 and TRBJ2-5; TRBD1 matches at 7 bases. V was pared by 0 bases and J by 7 bases, with 0 bases of the junction left unmatched. The CDR3 runs 12 residues. Germline V gene data show CDR1 as SGHNT and CDR2 as YYREEE (reference sequence). This CDR3 is CASSLDRGTQYF. The CDR3 region has the DNA TGTGCCAGCAGCTTGGACAGGGGGACCCAGTACTTC.

The chain has TRBV5-8 and TRBJ1-2; perhaps TRBD1 as D (5 bases). Germline V lookup: CDR1 SGHTS, CDR2 YDEGEE. The V and J ends lost 6 bases and 3 bases respectively, with 9 bases between them. The CDR3 is made up of 12 amino acids. CDR3 sequence reads: CASNIQDYGYTF. CDR3 nucleotides: TGTGCCAGCAACATACAGGACTATGGCTACACCTTC.

The chain uses TRBV18 and TRBJ1-5; D remains unclear. The V end lost 1 base, the J end lost 2 bases, and 3 bases lay between the germline ends. This CDR3 is 13 amino acids long. Germline V gene data show CDR1 as KGHSH and CDR2 as LQKENI. In nucleotides, the CDR3 is TGTGCCAGCTCACCACAGGGCAATCAGCCCCAGCATTTT. This gives the protein CASSPQGNQPQHF.

The chain links TRBV5-1 to TRBJ2-3; 8 positions match TRBD1. Trimming cost V 0 bases and J 3 bases; bases outside gene matches: 3. The CDR3 extends over 15 amino acids. Germline V lookup: CDR1 SGHRS, CDR2 YFSETQ. In DNA form, the CDR3 reads TGCGCCAGCAGCTTGGTCGGACAGGGAACAGATACGCAGTATTTT. Protein sequence: CASSLVGQGTDTQYF.

This chain links TRBV18 with TRBJ1-1; tentative D call: TRBD1 (5 bases). Germline CDR1 KGHSH, CDR2 LQKENI. The V end was cut by 6 bases, the J end by 1 base, with 15 bases between. The CDR3 is 15 residues long. As DNA, the CDR3 is TGTGCCAGCTCTCTCAGGACGGGACCGAACACTGAAGCTTTCTTT. Protein sequence: CASSLRTGPNTEAFF.

The chain employs TRBV19 and TRBJ2-5; D remains ambiguous. CDR1 LNHDA and CDR2 SQIVND come from the germline V gene (reference sequence). V was cut by 6 bases and J by 3 bases, with 11 bases left in between. The CDR3 length is 13 residues. This CDR3 reads CASSSRREETQYF. CDR3 nucleotide sequence: TGTGCCAGTAGCAGCCGACGTGAAGAGACCCAGTACTTC.

This clone showed up just once. J is TRBJ1-2 and V is TRBV7-8; D is unresolved. CDR1 is SGHVS, CDR2 FQNEAQ, per germline. V gave up 4 bases and J gave up 8 bases, with 11 bases separating them. The CDR3 totals 12 residues. The CDR3 sequence: CASSSPSRGYTF. CDR3 bases: TGTGCCAGCAGCTCCCCGTCAAGGGGCTACACCTTC.

This clone was detected only once. This chain joins TRBV6-1 and TRBJ2-5; D is unresolved. CDR3 length equals 15 residues. Between the trimmed V and J ends, which lost 3 bases and 5 bases, there was a span of 16 bases. Germline values: CDR1 MNHNS, CDR2 SASEGT. CDR3: CASSEYPWPPETQYF. The CDR3 coding sequence is TGTGCCAGCAGTGAGTACCCTTGGCCTCCCGAGACCCAGTACTTC.